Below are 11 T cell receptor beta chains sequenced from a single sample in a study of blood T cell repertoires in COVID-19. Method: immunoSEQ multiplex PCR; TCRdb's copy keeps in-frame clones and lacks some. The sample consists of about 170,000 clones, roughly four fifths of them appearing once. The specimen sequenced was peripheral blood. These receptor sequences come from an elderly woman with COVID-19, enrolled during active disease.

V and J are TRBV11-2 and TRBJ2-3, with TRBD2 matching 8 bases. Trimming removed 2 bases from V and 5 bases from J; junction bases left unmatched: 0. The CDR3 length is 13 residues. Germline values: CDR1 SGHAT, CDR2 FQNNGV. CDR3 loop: CASSLRGGDTQYF. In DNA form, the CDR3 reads TGTGCCAGCAGCTTACGGGGGGGAGATACGCAGTATTTT.

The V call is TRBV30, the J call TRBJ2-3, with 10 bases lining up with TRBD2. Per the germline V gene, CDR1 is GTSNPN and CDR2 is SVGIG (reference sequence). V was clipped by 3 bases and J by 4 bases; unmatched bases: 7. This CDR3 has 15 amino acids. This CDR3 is CAWRPRSGGADTQYF. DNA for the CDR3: TGTGCCTGGAGACCTCGGAGCGGGGGGGCAGATACGCAGTATTTT.

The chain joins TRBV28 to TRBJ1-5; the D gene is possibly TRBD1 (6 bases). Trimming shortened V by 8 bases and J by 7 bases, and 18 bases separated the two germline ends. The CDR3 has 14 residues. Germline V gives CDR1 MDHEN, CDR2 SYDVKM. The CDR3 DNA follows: TGTGCCAGCCACCGGACAGTCGGTTGGCAGCCCCAGCATTTT. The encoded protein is CASHRTVGWQPQHF.

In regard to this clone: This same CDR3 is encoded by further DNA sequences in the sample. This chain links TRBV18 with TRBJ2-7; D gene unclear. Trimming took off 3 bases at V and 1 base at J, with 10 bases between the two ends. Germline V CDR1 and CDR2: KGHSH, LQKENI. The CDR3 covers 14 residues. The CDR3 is CASSPPSGSYEQYF. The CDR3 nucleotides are TGTGCCAGCTCACCCCCTTCAGGATCCTACGAGCAGTACTTC.

CDR3 in DNA: TGTGCCAGCAGTTTATTGGGACAAGGGGAGCGAGCTTTCTTT. It codes for CASSLLGQGERAFF. The chain joins TRBV27 to TRBJ1-1, with D maybe TRBD1 (6 bases). This CDR3 is built from 14 residues. Germline V CDR1 and CDR2: MNHEY, SMNVEV (reference sequence). V shed 1 base and J shed 10 bases, with 16 bases lying between them.

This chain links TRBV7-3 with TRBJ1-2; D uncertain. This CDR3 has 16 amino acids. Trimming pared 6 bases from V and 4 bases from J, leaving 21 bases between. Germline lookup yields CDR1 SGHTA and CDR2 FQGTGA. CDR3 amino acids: CASRYMSANHLYGYTF. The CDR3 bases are TGTGCCAGCAGATACATGTCCGCCAACCACCTCTATGGCTACACCTTC.

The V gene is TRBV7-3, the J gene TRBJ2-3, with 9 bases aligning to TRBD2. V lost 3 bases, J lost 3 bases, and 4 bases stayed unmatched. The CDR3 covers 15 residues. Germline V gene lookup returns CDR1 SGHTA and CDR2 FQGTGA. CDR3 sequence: CASSLAGGSTDTQYF. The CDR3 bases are TGTGCCAGCAGCTTGGCGGGAGGGTCGACAGATACGCAGTATTTT. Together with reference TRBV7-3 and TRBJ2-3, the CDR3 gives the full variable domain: GAGVSQTPSNKVTEKGKYVELRCDPISGHTALYWYRQSLGQGPEFLIYFQGTGAADDSGLPNDRFFAVRPEGSVSTLKIQRTERGDSAVYLCASSLAGGSTDTQYFGPGTRLTVL.

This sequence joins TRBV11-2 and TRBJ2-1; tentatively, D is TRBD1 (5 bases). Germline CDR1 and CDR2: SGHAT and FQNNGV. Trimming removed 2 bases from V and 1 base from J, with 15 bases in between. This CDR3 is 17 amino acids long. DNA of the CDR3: TGTGCCAGCAGCTTATGGGCGAGCAGGGCGTCCTACAATGAGCAGTTCTTC. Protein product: CASSLWASRASYNEQFF.

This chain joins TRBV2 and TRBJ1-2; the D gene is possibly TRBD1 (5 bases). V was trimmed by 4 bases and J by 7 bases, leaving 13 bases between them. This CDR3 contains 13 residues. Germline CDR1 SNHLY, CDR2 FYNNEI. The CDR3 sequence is CASSVGQGVGYTF. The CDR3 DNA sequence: TGTGCCAGCAGTGTAGGGCAGGGCGTTGGCTACACCTTC.

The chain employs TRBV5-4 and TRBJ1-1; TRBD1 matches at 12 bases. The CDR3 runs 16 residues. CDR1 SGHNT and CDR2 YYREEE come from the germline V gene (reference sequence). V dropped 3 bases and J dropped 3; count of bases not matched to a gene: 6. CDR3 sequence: CASSSGTGGPYTEAFF. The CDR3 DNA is TGTGCCAGCAGCTCCGGGACAGGGGGCCCCTACACTGAAGCTTTCTTT.

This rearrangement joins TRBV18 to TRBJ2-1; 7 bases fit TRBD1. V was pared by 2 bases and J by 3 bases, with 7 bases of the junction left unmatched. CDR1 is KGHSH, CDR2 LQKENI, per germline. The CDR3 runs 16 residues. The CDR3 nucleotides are TGTGCCAGCTCACCATTAACAGGGGACCTCTACAATGAGCAGTTCTTC. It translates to CASSPLTGDLYNEQFF.